Each of the 27 T cell receptor beta chains below was sequenced from the same sample in a study of molecular identifiers for immune sequencing clone quantification. TCRdb reprocessed the PCR reads via MiXCR and lists one record per CDR3 protein. The table lists about 630,000 distinct CDR3 sequences, around 25% of them singletons. The sample was naive CD8+ T cells from blood, with Jurkat cell RNA spiked in. Subset given: FACS-sorted CD8+CD4-CCR7+CD45RA+ naive T cells. These receptors were collected from a human donor in good health. Some libraries in this study had Jurkat cell RNA spiked in.

The CDR3 here is CASSSTGQGSYNSPLHF. CDR3 DNA sequence: TGTGCCAGCAGCTCAACAGGGCAAGGCTCCTATAATTCACCCCTCCACTTT. The chain employs TRBV13 and TRBJ1-6; tentatively, D is TRBD1 (6 bases). Germline lookup yields CDR1 PRHDT and CDR2 FYEKMQ (reference sequence). V lost 4 bases and J lost 0, with 13 bases in between. CDR3 length: 17 amino acids. The variable domain in full, completed from reference TRBV13 and TRBJ1-6, reads AAGVIQSPRHLIKEKRETATLKCYPIPRHDTVYWYQQGPGQDPQFLISFYEKMQSDKGSIPDRFSAQQFSDYHSELNMSSLELGDSALYFCASSSTGQGSYNSPLHFGNGTRLTVT.

CDR3 protein: CAITGENYEQYF. The DNA of the CDR3 is TGTGCCATCACTGGGGAGAACTACGAGCAGTACTTC. The chain has TRBV10-3 and TRBJ2-7; possible D gene TRBD2, 5 bases. CDR1 and CDR2 (germline): ENHRY, SYGVKD. V was trimmed by 7 bases and J by 3 bases, leaving 10 bases between them. The CDR3 loop spans 12 amino acids.

Comment on this clonotype: A much larger clone differs from this one at a single base, so this may be a read error. V gene TRBV30 combines with J gene TRBJ1-1; no firm D call. CDR3 length: 11 amino acids. Per germline, CDR1 GTSNPN and CDR2 SVGIG (reference sequence). Trimming cost V 1 base and J 4 bases, with 4 bases left between them. This chain's CDR3 is CAWSACTEAFF. CDR3 nucleotide sequence: TGTGCCTGGAGTGCTTGCACTGAAGCTTTCTTT.

A few counts support this clonotype. A read error may explain this, as a much larger clone is one base away. The chain is built from TRBV28 and TRBJ1-5, with a possible D match to TRBD1 (5 bases). The CDR3 has 14 amino acids. Looked up from germline, CDR1 is MDHEN and CDR2 is SYDVKM. The CDR3, as DNA: TGTGCCAGCAGCTCGATGGGTACGCGACAGCCCCAGCCTTTT. Translated, it gives CASSSMGTRQPQPF.

The chain couples TRBV6-1 to TRBJ2-1, with TRBD1 matching 8 bases. With 5 bases clipped from V and 1 base from J, the junction kept 1 base outside the gene matches. The germline V gene has CDR1 MNHNS and CDR2 SASEGT. The length of the CDR3 is 14 residues. CDR3 nucleotides: TGTGCCAGCAGTCGGACAGGGTCCTACAATGAGCAGTTCTTC. Amino acids: CASSRTGSYNEQFF.

This clonotype was detected only a few times. V usage is TRBV28 and J usage is TRBJ1-1; unclear D gene. Per the germline V gene, CDR1 is MDHEN and CDR2 is SYDVKM. Trimming shortened V by 3 bases and J by 2 bases, and 16 bases separated the two germline ends. This CDR3 spans 16 amino acids. The CDR3 spells CASSFAIKGGNTEAFF. The CDR3 DNA reads as TGTGCCAGCAGTTTTGCTATTAAGGGAGGAAACACTGAAGCTTTCTTT. Full variable domain (rest looked up from reference TRBV28 and TRBJ1-1): DVKVTQSSRYLVKRTGEKVFLECVQDMDHENMFWYRQDPGLGLRLIYFSYDVKMKEKGDIPEGYSVSREKKERFSLILESASTNQTSMYLCASSFAIKGGNTEAFFGQGTRLTVV.

This clonotype has a handful of counts. The chain couples TRBV28 to TRBJ2-7; 8 bases match TRBD1. V was pared by 1 base and J by 5 bases, with 1 base of the junction left unmatched. Per germline, CDR1 MDHEN and CDR2 SYDVKM. The CDR3 length is 13 residues. CDR3 sequence (DNA): TGTGCCAGCAGTTTATTGACAGGGGACGAGCAGTACTTC. It translates to CASSLLTGDEQYF.

This clonotype was observed a few times. This sequence joins TRBV27 and TRBJ2-1, with D perhaps assigned TRBD1 or TRBD2 (6 bases each). CDR1 and CDR2 (germline): MNHEY, SMNVEV (reference sequence). This CDR3 comprises 15 residues. Trimming left V 7 bases short and J 6 bases short, with 19 bases between. CDR3 nucleotide sequence: TGTGCCAGCACCCTGGGATCAAGGGGGGTCAATGAGCAGTTCTTC. Its protein product is CASTLGSRGVNEQFF.

Of note for this clonotype: This could be a read error, since a much larger clone is one nucleotide away. The chain has TRBV2 and TRBJ1-1; D unresolved. In germline, CDR1 is SNHLY, CDR2 FYNNEI. The CDR3 length is 14 residues. V shed 4 bases and J shed 6 bases, with 15 bases lying between them. This chain's CDR3 is CASSGALGYSEAFF. CDR3 coding DNA: TGTGCCAGCAGTGGAGCGTTGGGGTACTCTGAAGCTTTCTTT. The whole variable domain, remainder taken from reference TRBV2 and TRBJ1-1, is EPEVTQTPSHQVTQMGQEVILRCVPISNHLYFYWYRQILGQKVEFLVSFYNNEISEKSEIFDDQFSVERPDGSNFTLKIRSTKLEDSAMYFCASSGALGYSEAFFGQGTRLTVV.

This clonotype came up many times. The genes are TRBV5-5 and TRBJ2-7, with a possible D match to TRBD1 (5 bases). Germline V gives CDR1 SGHKS, CDR2 YYEKEE (reference sequence). This CDR3 spans 15 amino acids. Trimming took 4 bases from V and 0 from J, leaving 14 bases between them. This chain's CDR3 is CASSRTVGVSYEQYF. The CDR3 DNA reads TGTGCCAGCAGCCGGACCGTAGGGGTCTCCTACGAGCAGTACTTC.

This clonotype has at least ten counts. The chain is built from TRBV14 and TRBJ1-4; D is unclear. The CDR3 consists of 16 residues. Germline CDR1 SGHDN, CDR2 FVKESK. Trimming cost V 3 bases and J 2 bases, with 13 bases left between them. The CDR3 DNA follows: TGTGCCAGCAGCCACCACAGCCGTTTGACTAATGAAAAACTGTTTTTT. It yields the protein CASSHHSRLTNEKLFF.

CDR3 region: CASSVGGGLGGNIQYF. CDR3 DNA: TGTGCCAGCAGCGTAGGGGGGGGGCTGGGGGGAAACATTCAGTACTTC. This chain joins TRBV9 and TRBJ2-4; the D gene is possibly TRBD2 (7 bases). The germline V gene encodes CDR1 SGDLS and CDR2 YYNGEE. V lost 0 bases, J lost 6 bases, and 16 bases lay in between. The CDR3 covers 16 residues. Variable domain in full (rest from reference TRBV9 and TRBJ2-4): DSGVTQTPKHLITATGQRVTLRCSPRSGDLSVYWYQQSLDQGLQFLIQYYNGEERAKGNILERFSAQQFPDLHSELNLSSLELGDSALYFCASSVGGGLGGNIQYFGAGTRLSVL.

The chain carries TRBV20-1 and TRBJ2-7; D is undetermined. Germline lookup yields CDR1 DFQATT and CDR2 SNEGSKA (reference sequence). The CDR3 has 15 residues. V lost 2 bases and J 1 base, leaving 15 bases between the germline ends. The CDR3 coding sequence is TGCAGTGCTAGAAGTCGCCAGGCACCATCCTACGAGCAGTACTTC. As protein: CSARSRQAPSYEQYF.

Details on this clonotype: This may be a read error, as it is one base from a much larger clone. The rearrangement links TRBV13 to TRBJ2-3, with 7 positions matching TRBD2. V lost 5 bases to trimming and J lost 3 bases; unmatched junction nucleotides: 8. The CDR3 runs 15 residues. Germline V gene lookup returns CDR1 PRHDT and CDR2 FYEKMQ (reference sequence). CDR3 in DNA: TGTGCCAGCAGCAGCGGGGCAGGGTTGACAGATACGCAGTATTTT. This encodes CASSSGAGLTDTQYF.

As regards this clonotype: Mismatch with germline at one junction end may stem from a read error. The genes are TRBV7-6 and TRBJ2-7; the match to TRBD1 covers 8 bases. The germline gives CDR1 SGHVS, CDR2 FNYEAQ. This CDR3 has 14 amino acids. The DNA for the CDR3 is TGTACCAGCAGCAGAGGACAGGGATCCTACGAGCAGTACTTC. Translated, it gives CTSSRGQGSYEQYF.

The chain employs TRBV2 and TRBJ2-3; D is undetermined. The CDR3 has 13 amino acids. The ends were cut back, 3 bases at V and 8 bases at J, with 12 bases in the middle. Germline-derived CDR1 and CDR2 are SNHLY and FYNNEI. The CDR3 DNA is TGTGCCAGCAGTGACCCTCAGTGGGGTACGCAGTATTTT. Residues: CASSDPQWGTQYF.

V and J are TRBV20-1 and TRBJ2-3; 7 bases map to TRBD2. There are 18 residues in the CDR3. The trim removed 6 bases at V and 0 bases at J, leaving 18 bases unmatched. From germline, CDR1 is DFQATT and CDR2 SNEGSKA (reference sequence). CDR3 bases: TGCAGTGCCCCCCCCTGGGGGGGGGATGTAACTAGCACAGATACGCAGTATTTT. Residues: CSAPPWGGDVTSTDTQYF.

This clonotype has a count of ten or more. This rearrangement joins TRBV28 to TRBJ2-7; D is undetermined. The germline V and J ends were trimmed by 8 bases and 0 bases, with 8 bases remaining between them. The V gene's germline CDR1 is MDHEN and CDR2 SYDVKM. This CDR3 is 12 amino acids long. The CDR3 is CASGDFSYEQYF. DNA of the CDR3: TGTGCCAGCGGAGACTTCTCCTACGAGCAGTACTTC. The full variable domain, with the rest looked up from reference TRBV28 and TRBJ2-7, is DVKVTQSSRYLVKRTGEKVFLECVQDMDHENMFWYRQDPGLGLRLIYFSYDVKMKEKGDIPEGYSVSREKKERFSLILESASTNQTSMYLCASGDFSYEQYFGPGTRLTVT.

V is TRBV19 and J is TRBJ2-2, with 9 nucleotides matching TRBD1. The V and J ends lost 7 bases and 5 bases, in that order; junction bases with no gene match: 8. Germline V gene data show CDR1 as LNHDA and CDR2 as SQIVND (reference sequence). This CDR3 region has 15 residues. The DNA of the CDR3 is TGTGCCAGTAATCTACAGGGGGCCGGGACCGGGGAGCTGTTTTTT. Translated, it gives CASNLQGAGTGELFF.

This clonotype was observed many times. The chain has TRBV4-1 and TRBJ2-1; D assignment may be TRBD1 or TRBD2 (5 bases each). The germline gives CDR1 MGHRA, CDR2 YSYEKL. CDR3 length: 14 amino acids. Trimming cost V 2 bases and J 4 bases, with 9 bases left between them. Written as DNA, the CDR3 is TGCGCCAGCAGCCAACCCGGGACGTACAATGAGCAGTTCTTC. It translates to CASSQPGTYNEQFF.

This clonotype has just a few counts. The V gene is TRBV5-1, the J gene TRBJ2-7; 10 nucleotides agree with TRBD1. This CDR3 contains 14 residues. The V gene end was trimmed by 5 bases and the J gene end by 6 bases; junction bases not matched to a gene: 8. The germline V gene encodes CDR1 SGHRS and CDR2 YFSETQ. The CDR3 protein is CASSYGTGASEQYF. The CDR3 bases are TGCGCCAGCAGTTACGGGACAGGGGCCAGCGAGCAGTACTTC.

The genes are TRBV5-4 and TRBJ1-6; the D is unclear. The CDR3 consists of 14 residues. From germline, CDR1 is SGHNT and CDR2 YYREEE (reference sequence). V lost 1 base and J 8 bases, leaving 10 bases between the germline ends. The CDR3: CASSLWVSDSPLHF. The CDR3, as DNA: TGTGCCAGCAGCTTGTGGGTTAGCGATTCACCCCTCCACTTT.

On this clonotype: This may arise from a read error, as a much more abundant clone is one base away. The rearrangement joins TRBV6-2 or TRBV6-3 to TRBJ2-2; no definite D call. V lost 2 bases and J 3 bases, leaving 13 bases between the germline ends. The CDR3 is 16 residues long. The germline V gene has CDR1 MNHEY and CDR2 SVGEGT. CDR3 residues: CASSYPSIVYTGELFF. The CDR3 DNA reads TGTGCCAGCAGTTACCCGTCGATAGTGTACACCGGGGAGCTGTTTTTT.

Comment on this clonotype: This may be a read error: a much more frequent sequence differs by one nucleotide. The V call is TRBV12-3 or TRBV12-4, the J call TRBJ2-3; 13 bases are shared with TRBD2. The CDR3 has 18 amino acids. V lost 7 bases to trimming and J lost 11 bases; unmatched junction nucleotides: 21. DNA of the CDR3: TGTGCCAGCACCCCCCTAGGCGGACTAGCGGGGGTGATTCCGCTGCAGTATTTT. Translated, it gives CASTPLGGLAGVIPLQYF.

The chain is built from TRBV3-1 and TRBJ2-7; D uncertain. CDR3 length equals 14 residues. Germline V gene lookup returns CDR1 LGHDT and CDR2 YNNKEL (reference sequence). Trimming shortened V by 2 bases and J by 1 base, and 9 bases separated the two germline ends. The CDR3 sequence: CASSQTGLSYEQYF. Here the CDR3 DNA reads TGTGCCAGCAGCCAAACCGGGTTGTCCTACGAGCAGTACTTC.

This clonotype was found many times. The chain employs TRBV6-5 and TRBJ2-7, with 11 positions matching TRBD2. Germline loops: CDR1 MNHEY, CDR2 SVGAGI. CDR3 length: 15 residues. Germline trimming cut 5 bases from V and 2 bases from J; bases unmatched to any gene: 5. DNA of the CDR3: TGTGCCAGCAGTAAAGGGACTAGCGGAACCTACGAGCAGTACTTC. Amino acid sequence: CASSKGTSGTYEQYF.

This clonotype was seen a handful of times. A much larger clone is a single base away; this may be a read error. This chain joins TRBV29-1 and TRBJ2-3; 10 nucleotides match TRBD2. The germline gives CDR1 SQVTM, CDR2 ANQGSEA. The CDR3 is made up of 17 amino acids. CDR3 in DNA: TGCAGCGCAACAGAACCCCTAAGCGGGAGGGCCATAGATACGCAGTCTTTT. It translates to CSATEPLSGRAIDTQSF.